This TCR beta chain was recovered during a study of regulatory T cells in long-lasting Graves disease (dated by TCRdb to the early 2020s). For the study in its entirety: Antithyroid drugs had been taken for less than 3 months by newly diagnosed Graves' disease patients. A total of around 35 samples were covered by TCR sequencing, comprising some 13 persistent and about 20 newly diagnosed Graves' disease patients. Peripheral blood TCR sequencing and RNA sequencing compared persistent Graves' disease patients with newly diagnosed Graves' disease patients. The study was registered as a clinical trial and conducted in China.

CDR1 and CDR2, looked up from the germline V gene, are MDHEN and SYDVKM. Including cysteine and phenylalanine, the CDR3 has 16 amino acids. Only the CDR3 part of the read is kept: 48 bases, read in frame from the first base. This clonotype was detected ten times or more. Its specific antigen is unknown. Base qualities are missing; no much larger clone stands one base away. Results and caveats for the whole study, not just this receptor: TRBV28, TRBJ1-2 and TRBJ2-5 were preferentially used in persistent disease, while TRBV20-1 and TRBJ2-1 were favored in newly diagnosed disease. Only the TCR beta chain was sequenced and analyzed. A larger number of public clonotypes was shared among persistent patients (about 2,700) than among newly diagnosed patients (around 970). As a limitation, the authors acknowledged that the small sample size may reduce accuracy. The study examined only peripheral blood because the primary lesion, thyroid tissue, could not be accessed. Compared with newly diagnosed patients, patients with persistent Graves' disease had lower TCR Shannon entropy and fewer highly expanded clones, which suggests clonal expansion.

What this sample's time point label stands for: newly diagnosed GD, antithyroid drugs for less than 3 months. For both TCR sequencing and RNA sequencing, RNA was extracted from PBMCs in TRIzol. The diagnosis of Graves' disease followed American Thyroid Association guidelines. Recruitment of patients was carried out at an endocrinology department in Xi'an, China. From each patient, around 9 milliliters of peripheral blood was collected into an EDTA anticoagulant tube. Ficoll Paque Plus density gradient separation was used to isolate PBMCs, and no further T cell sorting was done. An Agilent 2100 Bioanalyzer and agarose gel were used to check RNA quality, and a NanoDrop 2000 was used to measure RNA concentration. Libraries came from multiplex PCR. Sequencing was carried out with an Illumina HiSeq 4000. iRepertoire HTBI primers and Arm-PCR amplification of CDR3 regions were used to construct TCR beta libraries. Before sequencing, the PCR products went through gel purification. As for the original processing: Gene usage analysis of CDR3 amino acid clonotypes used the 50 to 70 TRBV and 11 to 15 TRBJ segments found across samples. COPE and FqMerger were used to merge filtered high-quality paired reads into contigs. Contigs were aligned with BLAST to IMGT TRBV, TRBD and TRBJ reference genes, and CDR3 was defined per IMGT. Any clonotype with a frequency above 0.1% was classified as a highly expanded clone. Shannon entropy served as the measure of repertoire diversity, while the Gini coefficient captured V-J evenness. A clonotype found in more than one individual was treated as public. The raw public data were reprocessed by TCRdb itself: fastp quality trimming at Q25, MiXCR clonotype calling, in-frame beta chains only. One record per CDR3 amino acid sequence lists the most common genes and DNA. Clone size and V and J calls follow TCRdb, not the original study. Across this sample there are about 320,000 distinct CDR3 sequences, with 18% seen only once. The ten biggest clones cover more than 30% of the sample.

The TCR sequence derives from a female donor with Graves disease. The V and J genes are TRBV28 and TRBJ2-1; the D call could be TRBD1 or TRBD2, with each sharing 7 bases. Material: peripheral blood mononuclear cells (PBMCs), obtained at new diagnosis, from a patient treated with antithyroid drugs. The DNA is TGTGCGACTCGGCAGGGGGGGGTCCGGCCCTACAATGAGCAGTTCTTC. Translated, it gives CATRQGGVRPYNEQFF.